This paragraph covers one T cell receptor beta chain sequence. Its antigen specificity is not known. Base qualities are not at hand, and no much larger clone is one base apart. The source of the sample is a study of blood T cell repertoires in COVID-19 (dated by TCRdb to the early 2020s). Turning to the overall study: Samples from collaborators originated in the United States, Italy and Spain and spanned both the acute and convalescent phases of COVID-19. The material from the prospective study consisted of cDNA or gDNA derived from T cells, B-cell-depleted T cells, or PBMCs. The dataset comprised deeply sampled blood TCRbeta repertoires from subjects exposed to, actively infected with, or recovered from COVID-19. A freely available public database, intended as a resource for researchers studying the immune response to SARS-CoV-2, is where the repertoires were released. Samples were obtained from the ongoing ImmuneRACE study (first 160 participants) and from approximately 1,200 subjects provided by 6 global collaborators. Nearly every sample came with metadata listing a de-identified subject ID, COVID-19 status, age in years and sex. Where HLA class I and class II types were available, the types were taken from metadata supplied by the sample provider, not from assay-based typing.

TCRbeta CDR3 regions were amplified from genomic DNA using the immunoSEQ Assay, a bias-controlled multiplex PCR. As for how the authors treated the data: Within the assay, amplification of reference gene primers was used to estimate how many nucleated cells each sample contained. Sequence reads were collapsed and filtered to measure the absolute abundance of every unique TCRbeta CDR3 rearrangement. Productive Simpson clonality was computed per sample as the square root of Simpson's diversity index over productive rearrangements. TCRdb obtained this table from immuneACCESS and retained in-frame rearrangements with V and J assigned. These tables miss some clones; where compared with another copy, unresolved V genes account for less than half of the shortfall, and the remainder is unexplained. The V and J calls and clone size were taken over from that table, and D and trimming were inferred from the DNA. The sample includes approximately 90,000 clones, with around three quarters observed a single time. Of the sample, less than 20% falls within the top ten clones.

The collaborating institutions used their own protocols to collect whole blood in K2EDTA tubes. Collaborator samples were shipped for TCRbeta analysis as frozen whole blood, isolated PBMCs, or DNA extracted from either sample type. V has 6 bases trimmed and J has 8 bases trimmed; junction bases matching no gene number 15. The CDR3 spans 16 residues, from the cysteine through the phenylalanine. Only the CDR3 DNA is retained, 48 bases long and in frame from the first base. CDR1 and CDR2, per the germline V gene, are KGHSH and LQKENI. Study-wide conclusions, independent of this receptor: The quantity of clinical and demographic metadata differed by source and by participant and was supplied without curation.

The rearranged segments are TRBV18 and TRBJ1-2; 10 bases in between match TRBD1. The sequence was collected from a woman aged 80 or over with acute or convalescent COVID-19. The specimen sequenced was peripheral blood. The CDR3 amino acid sequence is: CASSPDRGLFLYGYTF. The nucleotide sequence reads as follows: TGTGCCAGCTCTCCTGACAGGGGGCTGTTTCTCTACGGCTACACCTTC. The reference TRBV18 and TRBJ1-2 proteins fill in what lies around the CDR3, so the full variable domain reads NAGVMQNPRHLVRRRGQEARLRCSPMKGHSHVYWYRQLPEEGLKFMVYLQKENIIDESGMPKERFSAEFPKEGPSILRIQQVVRGDSAAYFCASSPDRGLFLYGYTFGSGTRLTVV.